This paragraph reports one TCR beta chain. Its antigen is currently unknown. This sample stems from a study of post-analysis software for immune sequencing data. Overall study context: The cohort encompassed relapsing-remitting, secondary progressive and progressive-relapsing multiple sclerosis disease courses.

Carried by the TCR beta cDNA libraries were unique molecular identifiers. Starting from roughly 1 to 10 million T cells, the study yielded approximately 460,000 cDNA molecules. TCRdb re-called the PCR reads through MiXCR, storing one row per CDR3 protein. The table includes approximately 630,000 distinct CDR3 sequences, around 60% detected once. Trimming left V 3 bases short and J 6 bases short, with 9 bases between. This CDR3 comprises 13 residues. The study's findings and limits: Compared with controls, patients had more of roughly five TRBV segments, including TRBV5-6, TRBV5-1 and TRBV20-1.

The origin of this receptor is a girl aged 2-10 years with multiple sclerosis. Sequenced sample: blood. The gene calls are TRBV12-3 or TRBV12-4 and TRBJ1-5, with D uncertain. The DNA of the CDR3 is TGTGCCAGCAGTTTGGCCGTGGGTCAGCCCCAGCATTTT. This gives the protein CASSLAVGQPQHF.